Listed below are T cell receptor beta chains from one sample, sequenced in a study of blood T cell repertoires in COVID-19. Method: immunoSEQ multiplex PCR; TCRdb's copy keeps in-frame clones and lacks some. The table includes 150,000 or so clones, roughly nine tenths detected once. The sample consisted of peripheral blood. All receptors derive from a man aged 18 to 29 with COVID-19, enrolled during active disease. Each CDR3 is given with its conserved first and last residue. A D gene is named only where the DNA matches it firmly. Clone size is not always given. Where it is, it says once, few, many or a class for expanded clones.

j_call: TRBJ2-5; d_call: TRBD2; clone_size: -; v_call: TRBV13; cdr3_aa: CASSPRLAGGEETQYF; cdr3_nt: TGTGCCAGCAGCCCTAGACTAGCGGGAGGGGAAGAGACCCAGTACTTC
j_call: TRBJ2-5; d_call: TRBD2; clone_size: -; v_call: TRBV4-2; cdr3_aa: CASSLSSGSRETQYF; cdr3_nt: TGTGCCAGCAGCCTATCTAGCGGGAGTAGAGAGACCCAGTACTTC
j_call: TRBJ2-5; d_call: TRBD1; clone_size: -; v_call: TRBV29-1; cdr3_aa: CSGLGDRIEETQYF; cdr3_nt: TGCAGCGGATTGGGGGACAGGATTGAAGAGACCCAGTACTTC
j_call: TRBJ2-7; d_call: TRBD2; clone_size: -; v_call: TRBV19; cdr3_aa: CASSATWGGRPYEQYF; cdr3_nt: TGTGCCAGTAGTGCGACGTGGGGGGGACGTCCCTACGAGCAGTACTTC
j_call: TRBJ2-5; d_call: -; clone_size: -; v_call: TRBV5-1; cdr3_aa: CASSLGPGETQYF; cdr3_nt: TGCGCCAGCAGCTTGGGACCAGGGGAGACCCAGTACTTC
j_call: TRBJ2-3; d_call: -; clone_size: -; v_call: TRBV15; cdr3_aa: CATSRDQEGFRRDTDTQYF; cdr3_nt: TGTGCCACCAGCAGAGATCAGGAGGGCTTTCGGCGGGACACAGATACGCAGTATTTT
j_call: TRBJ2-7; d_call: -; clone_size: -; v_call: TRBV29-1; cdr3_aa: CSVLMGTGSYEQYF; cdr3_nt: TGCAGCGTCTTAATGGGCACAGGGTCCTACGAGCAGTACTTC
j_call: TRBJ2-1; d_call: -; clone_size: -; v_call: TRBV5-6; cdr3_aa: CASSLAGVNEQFF; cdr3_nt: TGTGCCAGCAGCTTGGCTGGAGTCAATGAGCAGTTCTTC
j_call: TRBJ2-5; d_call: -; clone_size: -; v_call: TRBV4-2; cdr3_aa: CASSQVTSPQETQYF; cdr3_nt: TGTGCCAGCAGCCAAGTTACTAGCCCCCAAGAGACCCAGTACTTC
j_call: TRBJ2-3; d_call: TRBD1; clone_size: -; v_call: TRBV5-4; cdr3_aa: CASSLEMNRGGTDTQYF; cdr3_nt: TGTGCCAGCAGCTTGGAGATGAACAGGGGCGGCACAGATACGCAGTATTTT
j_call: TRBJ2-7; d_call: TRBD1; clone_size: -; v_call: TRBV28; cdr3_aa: CASTPGTGVHEQYF; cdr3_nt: TGTGCCAGCACCCCCGGGACAGGGGTCCACGAGCAGTACTTC
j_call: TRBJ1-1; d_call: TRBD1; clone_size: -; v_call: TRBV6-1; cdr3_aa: CASSDYPTGGEAEAFF; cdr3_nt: TGTGCCAGCAGTGATTATCCGACAGGGGGTGAGGCTGAAGCTTTCTTT
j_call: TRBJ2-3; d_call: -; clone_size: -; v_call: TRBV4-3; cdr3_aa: CASSQVAGAGDTQYF; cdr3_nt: TGCGCCAGCAGCCAAGTTGCGGGGGCGGGAGATACGCAGTATTTT
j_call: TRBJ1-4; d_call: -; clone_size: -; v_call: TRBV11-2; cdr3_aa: CASSWTGTRNEKLFF; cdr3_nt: TGTGCCAGCAGCTGGACCGGGACAAGGAATGAAAAACTGTTTTTT
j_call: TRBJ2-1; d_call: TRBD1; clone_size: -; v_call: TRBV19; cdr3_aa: CASSGGQRLNEQFF; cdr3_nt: TGTGCCAGTAGTGGGGGACAGCGATTGAATGAGCAGTTCTTC
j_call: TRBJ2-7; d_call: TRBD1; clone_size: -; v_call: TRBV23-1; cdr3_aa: CASSGQGGYEQYF; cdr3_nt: TGCGCCAGCAGCGGACAGGGGGGCTACGAGCAGTACTTC
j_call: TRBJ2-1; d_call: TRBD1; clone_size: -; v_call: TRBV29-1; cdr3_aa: CSVEGGQGSYNEQFF; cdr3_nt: TGCAGCGTCGAGGGGGGACAGGGGTCCTACAATGAGCAGTTCTTC
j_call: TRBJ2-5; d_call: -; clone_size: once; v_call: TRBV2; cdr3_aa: CANLPPEETQYF; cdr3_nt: TGTGCCAACCTCCCCCCTGAGGAGACCCAGTACTTC
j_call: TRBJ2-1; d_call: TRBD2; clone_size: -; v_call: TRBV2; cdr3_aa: CASSTRGEYNEQFF; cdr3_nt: TGTGCCAGCAGCACCCGGGGGGAATACAATGAGCAGTTCTTC
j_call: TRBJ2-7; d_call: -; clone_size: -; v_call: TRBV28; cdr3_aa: CASSLVGEGGEQYF; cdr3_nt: TGTGCCAGCAGTTTGGTCGGGGAAGGGGGCGAGCAGTACTTC
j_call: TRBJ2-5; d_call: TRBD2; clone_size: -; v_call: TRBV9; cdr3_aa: CASSVEASGDQETQYF; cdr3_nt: TGTGCCAGCAGCGTAGAGGCTAGCGGGGACCAAGAGACCCAGTACTTC
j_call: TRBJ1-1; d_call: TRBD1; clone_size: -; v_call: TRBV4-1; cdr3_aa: CASSLLPPGGPMNTEAFF; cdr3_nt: TGCGCCAGCAGCCTACTTCCACCAGGGGGCCCCATGAACACTGAAGCTTTCTTT
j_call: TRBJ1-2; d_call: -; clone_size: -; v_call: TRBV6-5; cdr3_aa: CASRGGNGYTF; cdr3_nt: TGTGCCTCCCGCGGAGGGAATGGCTACACCTTC
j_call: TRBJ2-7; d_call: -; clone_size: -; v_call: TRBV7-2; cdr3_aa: CASSLALGGGTYEQYF; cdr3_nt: TGTGCCAGCAGCTTGGCTCTAGGGGGAGGGACCTACGAGCAGTACTTC
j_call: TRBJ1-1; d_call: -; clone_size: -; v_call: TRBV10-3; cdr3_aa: CAIRVGSHSEAFF; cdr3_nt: TGTGCCATCAGGGTCGGGAGCCACTCTGAAGCTTTCTTT
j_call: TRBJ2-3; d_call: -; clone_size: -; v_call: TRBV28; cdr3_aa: CASSPHHRDNTQYF; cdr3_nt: TGTGCCAGCAGTCCCCATCACCGGGACAATACGCAGTATTTT
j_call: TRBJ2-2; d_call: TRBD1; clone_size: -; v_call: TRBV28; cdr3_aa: CASRQTGDTGELFF; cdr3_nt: TGTGCCAGCAGGCAGACAGGGGACACCGGGGAGCTGTTTTTT
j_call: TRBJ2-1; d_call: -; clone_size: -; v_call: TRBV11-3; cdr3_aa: CASSSPAVSNEQFF; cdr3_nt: TGTGCCAGCAGCTCTCCCGCCGTCAGCAATGAGCAGTTCTTC
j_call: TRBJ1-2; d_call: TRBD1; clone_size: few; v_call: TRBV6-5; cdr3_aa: CASGQGANYGYTF; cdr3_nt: TGTGCCAGCGGACAGGGCGCTAACTATGGCTACACCTTC
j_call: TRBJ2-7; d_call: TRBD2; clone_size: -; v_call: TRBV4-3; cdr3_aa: CASSKEASGSYEQYF; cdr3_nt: TGCGCCAGCAGCAAGGAGGCTAGCGGGTCGTACGAGCAGTACTTC
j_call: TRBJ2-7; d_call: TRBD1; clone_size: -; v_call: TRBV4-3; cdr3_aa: CASSQGGQGIYEQYF; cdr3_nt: TGCGCCAGCAGCCAAGGGGGACAGGGGATCTACGAGCAGTACTTC
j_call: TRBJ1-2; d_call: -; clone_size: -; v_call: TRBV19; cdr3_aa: CASSRQGNYGYTF; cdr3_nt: TGTGCCAGTAGTAGGCAGGGGAACTATGGCTACACCTTC
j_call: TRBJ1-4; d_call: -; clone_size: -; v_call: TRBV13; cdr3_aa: CASSLGRGLLFF; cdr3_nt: TGTGCCAGCAGCTTAGGACGCGGATTACTGTTTTTT
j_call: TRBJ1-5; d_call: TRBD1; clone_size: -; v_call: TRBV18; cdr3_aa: CASSPAGGRRNQPQHF; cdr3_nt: TGTGCCAGCTCACCCGCAGGGGGTCGTCGAAATCAGCCCCAGCATTTT
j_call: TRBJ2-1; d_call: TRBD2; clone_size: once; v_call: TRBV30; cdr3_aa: CAWSVLAGYNEQFF; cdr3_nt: TGTGCCTGGAGTGTACTAGCGGGGTACAATGAGCAGTTCTTC
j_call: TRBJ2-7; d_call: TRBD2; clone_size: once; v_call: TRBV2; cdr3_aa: CASSLVEGRLADRYEQYF; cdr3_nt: TGTGCCAGCAGTCTGGTCGAAGGTCGACTAGCGGACCGCTACGAGCAGTACTTC
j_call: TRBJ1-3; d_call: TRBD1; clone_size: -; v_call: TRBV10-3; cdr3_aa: CAISRTGKGNTIYF; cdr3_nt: TGTGCCATCAGTAGGACAGGGAAAGGAAACACCATATATTTT
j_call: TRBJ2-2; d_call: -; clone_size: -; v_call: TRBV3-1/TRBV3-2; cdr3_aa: CASSQGQPTGELFF; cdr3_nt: TGTGCCAGCAGCCAAGGACAACCCACCGGGGAGCTGTTTTTT
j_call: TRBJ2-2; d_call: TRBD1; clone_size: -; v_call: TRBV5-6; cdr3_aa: CASSPGQGAGTGELFF; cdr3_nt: TGTGCCAGCAGCCCCGGACAGGGGGCGGGCACCGGGGAGCTGTTTTTT
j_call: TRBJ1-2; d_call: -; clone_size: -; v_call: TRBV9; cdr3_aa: CASSVAGGGYTF; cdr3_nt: TGTGCCAGCAGCGTAGCGGGTGGAGGCTACACCTTC
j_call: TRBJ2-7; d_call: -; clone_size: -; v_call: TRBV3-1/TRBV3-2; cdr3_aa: CASSQDSGAGFRYEQYF; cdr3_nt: TGTGCCAGCAGCCAAGATTCAGGGGCAGGGTTCCGCTACGAGCAGTACTTC